The T cell receptor (beta chain) under discussion was sequenced for a study of STAT5B mutations in CD4+ large granular lymphocyte leukemia (dated by TCRdb to the early 2020s). Concerning the study at large: Among the healthy controls, the CDR3 'QG' motif was associated with a particular HLA allele. The study compared the TCRbeta repertoires of patients with CD4+ T-cell large granular lymphocyte leukemia against the TCRbeta repertoires of healthy blood donors. Flow cytometry on FACSCanto II or FACSVerse confirmed that purified fractions exceeded 95% purity among lymphocytes. The paper's findings and limits, for the study overall: Compared with healthy CD4+ repertoires, CD4-sorted patient repertoires appeared more clonal, and this difference remained even after the putative leukemic clones were removed. Enrichment of TRBV06-family usage was observed among the top patient clones (8/27) relative to healthy controls (2/35). The main leukemic clonotypes were found to be private to each patient, although approximately 25% of the main leukemic clonotypes were detected at low frequency in the non-leukemic repertoires of other patients. The data were not HLA-matched, and the higher clonality in CD4+ T-LGLL than in CD8+ T-LGLL could be due to the relatively small sample size.

Buffy coats from 37 blood donors, supplied by the Finnish Red Cross blood service, were used as healthy controls. All TCR-sequenced material derived from peripheral blood: patient blood samples and healthy donor buffy coats. Ficoll-Hypaque gradient centrifugation was used to isolate peripheral blood mononuclear cells. CD4+ cells were magnetically purified from the buffy coats of healthy controls. Genomic DNA was extracted with the Gentra Puregene Cell and Tissue kit and quantified on a Qubit 2.0 fluorometer. There are 13 amino acids in the CDR3, from cysteine to phenylalanine inclusive. Here the CDR3 DNA is all that survives: 39 bases in frame from base 1. V ends up 6 bases short and J 3 bases short, with an unmatched junction base count of 2. CDR1 and CDR2 (LNHDA, SQIVND) derive from the germline V gene (reference sequence). TCRbeta rearrangements were sequenced from genomic DNA using the immunoSEQ assay at survey resolution. The study's own analysis went as follows. In the TCR sequencing data, the lowest productive clonotype frequency that could be detected was 2.59 x 10-5. Only productive TCRbeta rearrangements, defined as complete and in-frame sequences, were included in the analyses. The clonality of each sample was calculated as Simpson clonality in the immunoSEQ Analyzer version 3.0. Based on frequency, clones were grouped as very rare, small, medium, large (1-20%) or hyperexpanded (>20%). Generation probabilities were estimated with OLGA 1.2.3, V-gene circos plots were made with VDJtools, specificities were looked up in VDJdb, and CDR3 motifs were identified with GLIPH. In TCRdb, the immuneACCESS table is reduced to in-frame sequences with V and J assigned. These tables do not hold every clone; where another copy was compared, an unresolved V gene accounts for under half, and the others remain unexplained. Clone size and V and J calls were adopted from that table, with D and trimming inferred from the DNA. Present in this sample are tens of thousands of clones, roughly 85% of which were seen just once. The ten biggest clones cover approximately 1.3% of the sample.

Comment on this clone: Its antigen specificity is not known. There are no base qualities to consult, and no much larger clone falls within one base.

This clonotype was obtained from a human donor in good health. The sequence joins TRBV19 to TRBJ2-7, with 10 junctional bases fitting TRBD1. Sequencing was done on a sample of CD4+ T cells from blood buffy coats. CDR3 sequence: CASRRTGGYEQYF. The DNA is TGTGCCAGTAGGCGGACAGGGGGCTACGAGCAGTACTTC.